Each of the 19 T cell receptor beta chains below was sequenced from the same sample in a study of blood T cell repertoires in COVID-19. Using immunoSEQ multiplex PCR, the repertoire was profiled, and TCRdb retains in-frame clones only, with some absent. This table has roughly 260,000 clones, about nine tenths appearing once. The sequencing sample was made of peripheral blood. Receptors were obtained from a person aged 18 to 30 with COVID-19, enrolled during active disease.

This clone was found a few times. J is TRBJ1-2 and V is TRBV27, with D possibly matching TRBD1 (6 bases). The CDR3 extends over 13 amino acids. The germline CDR1 and CDR2 sequences are MNHEY and SMNVEV (reference sequence). The V end lost 3 bases, the J end lost 6 bases, and 11 bases lay between the germline ends. The CDR3 DNA reads TGTGCCAGCAGTTTTACAGGGTCCAATGGCTACACCTTC. This gives the protein CASSFTGSNGYTF.

V usage is TRBV5-4 and J usage is TRBJ1-1, with D unresolved. Germline-derived CDR1 and CDR2 are SGHNT and YYREEE (reference sequence). The V and J ends lost 7 bases and 0 bases respectively, with 7 bases between them. The CDR3 loop spans 12 amino acids. The CDR3 loop is CASQRMNTEAFF. The DNA for the CDR3 is TGTGCCAGCCAGAGGATGAACACTGAAGCTTTCTTT.

This rearrangement joins TRBV5-6 to TRBJ2-2, with a possible D match to TRBD1 (7 bases). Germline CDR1 is SGHDT and CDR2 is YYEEEE. Trimming cost V 3 bases and J 5 bases, with 14 bases left between them. The CDR3 is 15 amino acids. CDR3: CASSYGQDYTGELFF. As DNA, the CDR3 is TGTGCCAGCAGCTACGGACAGGACTATACCGGGGAGCTGTTTTTT.

This clone was seen once. The chain combines TRBV15 with TRBJ2-7; TRBD1 matches at 10 bases. The CDR3 consists of 15 residues. Trimming removed 5 bases from V and 0 bases from J; junction bases left unmatched: 4. Germline V gene sequence: CDR1 LNHNV, CDR2 YYDKDF (reference sequence). CDR3 DNA sequence: TGTGCCACCAGCCTGGGACAGGGGATCTCCTACGAGCAGTACTTC. This encodes CATSLGQGISYEQYF.

This rearrangement joins TRBV5-1 to TRBJ2-1; 11 nucleotides agree with TRBD2. CDR3 length: 15 amino acids. With 2 bases clipped from V and 6 bases from J, the junction kept 4 bases outside the gene matches. Germline CDR1 reads SGHRS; CDR2 reads YFSETQ. The CDR3 region has the DNA TGCGCCAGCAGCTTCGGGACTAGCGGATCCAATGAGCAGTTCTTC. This translates into CASSFGTSGSNEQFF.

The rearrangement joins TRBV11-3 to TRBJ2-1; weak D call: TRBD1 (6 bases). Germline CDR1 and CDR2: SGHNT and YENEEA. This CDR3 spans 17 amino acids. Trimming removed 1 base from V and 8 bases from J, with 21 bases in between. CDR3 amino acids: CASSLGPGEVSYDEQFF. In DNA, the CDR3 is TGTGCCAGCAGCTTAGGCCCAGGGGAAGTATCTTACGATGAGCAGTTCTTC.

The chain joins TRBV5-6 to TRBJ1-1; D not resolved. V lost 4 bases and J lost 6, with 13 bases in between. Germline CDR1 SGHDT, CDR2 YYEEEE. The CDR3 covers 13 residues. Here the CDR3 reads CASSGPGGPEAFF. CDR3 nucleotide sequence: TGTGCCAGCAGCGGTCCGGGAGGCCCTGAAGCTTTCTTT.

This sequence joins TRBV11-2 and TRBJ1-1, with a tentative D call TRBD1 (6 bases). V gave up 5 bases and J gave up 3 bases, with 10 bases separating them. This CDR3 region has 13 residues. CDR1 is SGHAT, CDR2 FQNNGV, per germline. The CDR3 protein is CASSQGLDTEAFF. In nucleotides, the CDR3 is TGTGCCAGCAGCCAGGGGTTGGACACTGAAGCTTTCTTT.

The chain recombines TRBV5-1 with TRBJ2-5, with 11 bases that match TRBD2. The CDR3 has 16 residues. CDR1 and CDR2 (germline): SGHRS, YFSETQ. V was pared by 4 bases and J by 4 bases, with 9 bases of the junction left unmatched. The DNA for the CDR3 is TGCGCCAGCAGCAGTAGCGGGAGGGCAGGGGCAGAGACCCAGTACTTC. Its translation: CASSSSGRAGAETQYF. Full variable domain (outside the CDR3, taken from reference TRBV5-1 and TRBJ2-5): KAGVTQTPRYLIKTRGQQVTLSCSPISGHRSVSWYQQTPGQGLQFLFEYFSETQRNKGNFPGRFSGRQFSNSRSEMNVSTLELGDSALYLCASSSSGRAGAETQYFGPGTRLLVL.

The V call is TRBV3-1 (or the pseudogene TRBV3-2), the J call TRBJ1-1, with D unclear. CDR3 length equals 14 residues. CDR1 and CDR2 (germline): LGHDT, YNNKEL (reference sequence). The ends were cut back, 2 bases at V and 7 bases at J, with 14 bases in the middle. As DNA, the CDR3 is TGTGCCAGCAGCCAATATCGGGATCCCAGTGAAGCTTTCTTT. Translating it yields CASSQYRDPSEAFF.

The V call is TRBV15, the J call TRBJ2-4, with D possibly matching TRBD1 (5 bases). Germline assignment: CDR1 LNHNV and CDR2 YYDKDF (reference sequence). This CDR3 spans 15 amino acids. Trimming shortened V by 0 bases and J by 4 bases, and 10 bases separated the two germline ends. The CDR3 coding sequence is TGTGCCACCAGCAGAGATCGAGACAGTAAAAACATTCAGTACTTC. This encodes CATSRDRDSKNIQYF.

The chain carries TRBV19 and TRBJ2-1; 7 nucleotides match TRBD2. Unmatched junction bases numbered 13, after V lost 1 base and J lost 7 bases. The CDR3 consists of 17 residues. In germline, CDR1 is LNHDA, CDR2 SQIVND (reference sequence). CDR3 amino acids: CASSIVLTSLLRNEQFF. The CDR3 DNA follows: TGTGCCAGTAGTATAGTTTTGACTAGCCTATTGAGGAATGAGCAGTTCTTC.

The chain combines TRBV7-9 with TRBJ2-2; unclear D gene. From germline, CDR1 is SEHNR and CDR2 FQNEAQ (reference sequence). V was cut by 6 bases and J by 7 bases, with 9 bases left in between. The CDR3 is 12 amino acids. The CDR3 nucleotides are TGTGCCAGCAGTCACATTGGCGGGGAGCTGTTTTTT. Amino acid sequence: CASSHIGGELFF.

The gene calls are TRBV19 and TRBJ2-3; TRBD2 matches 10 bases. The J segment lost 4 bases and the V segment lost 6 bases, leaving 4 bases of the junction unmatched. CDR1 and CDR2 (germline): LNHDA, SQIVND (reference sequence). The CDR3 covers 14 residues. CDR3 sequence reads: CASSQREGADTQYF. CDR3 in DNA: TGTGCCAGTAGCCAGCGGGAGGGGGCAGATACGCAGTATTTT.

Only one count was recorded for this clone. This chain joins TRBV19 and TRBJ2-1; 7 bases line up with TRBD2. Germline lookup yields CDR1 LNHDA and CDR2 SQIVND (reference sequence). This CDR3 comprises 18 residues. With 2 bases clipped from V and 6 bases from J, the junction kept 16 bases outside the gene matches. CDR3 sequence: CASSIQSSGRRGSNEQFF. CDR3 nucleotides: TGTGCCAGTAGTATACAGTCTAGCGGCCGCCGGGGGTCCAATGAGCAGTTCTTC.

The chain uses TRBV2 and TRBJ1-5; a weak D match, TRBD1 (5 bases). Deletions cut 8 bases from V and 8 bases from J, with 13 bases between. There are 12 residues in the CDR3. The germline V gene has CDR1 SNHLY and CDR2 FYNNEI. CDR3 protein: CASQYGGEPQHF. The CDR3 DNA reads TGTGCCAGCCAGTACGGGGGAGAGCCCCAGCATTTT.

The chain joins TRBV11-2 to TRBJ2-7; D is unclear. The CDR3 spans 13 residues. Germline loops: CDR1 SGHAT, CDR2 FQNNGV. V lost 2 bases and J lost 6, with 11 bases in between. The CDR3 here is CASSLLSNSEQYF. The DNA of the CDR3 is TGTGCCAGCAGCTTACTAAGTAACTCCGAGCAGTACTTC.

This chain uses TRBV9 with TRBJ2-1; 8 nucleotides agree with TRBD2. Per germline, CDR1 SGDLS and CDR2 YYNGEE. J was trimmed by 4 bases and V by 4 bases; bases with no gene match: 4. The CDR3 covers 14 residues. The DNA for the CDR3 is TGTGCCAGCAGCTTAGCTAGCGGGTACAATGAGCAGTTCTTC. It specifies CASSLASGYNEQFF.

The chain couples TRBV4-2 to TRBJ1-4; D possibly corresponds to TRBD1 (5 bases). CDR1 and CDR2 (germline): LGHNA, YNFKEQ. This CDR3 has 17 residues. The ends were cut back, 4 bases at V and 2 bases at J, with 17 bases in the middle. The CDR3 bases are TGTGCCAGCAGCCCCCCCGGGACTGGGGGTACTAATGAAAAACTGTTTTTT. Translation: CASSPPGTGGTNEKLFF.